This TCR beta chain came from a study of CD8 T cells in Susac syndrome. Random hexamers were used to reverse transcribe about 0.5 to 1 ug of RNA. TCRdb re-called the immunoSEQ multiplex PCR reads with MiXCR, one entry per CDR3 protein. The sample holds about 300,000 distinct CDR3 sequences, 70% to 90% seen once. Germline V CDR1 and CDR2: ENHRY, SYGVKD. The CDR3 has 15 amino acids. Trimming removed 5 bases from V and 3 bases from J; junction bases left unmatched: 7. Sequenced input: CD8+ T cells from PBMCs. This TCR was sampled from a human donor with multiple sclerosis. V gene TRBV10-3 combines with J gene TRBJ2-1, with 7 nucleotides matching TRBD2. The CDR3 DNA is TGTGCCATCAGTCATACCGGGACTAACTACAATGAGCAGTTCTTC. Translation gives CAISHTGTNYNEQFF.